The rows below give T cell receptor beta chains drawn from one sample of a study of blood T cell repertoires in COVID-19. The data were produced by immunoSEQ multiplex PCR, yet TCRdb's version contains in-frame clones alone and is incomplete. The sample contains around 92,000 clones, 86% of which appear only once. The sample was peripheral blood. These receptors were taken from a woman between 55 and 75 years old in a cohort sampled during active or convalescent COVID-19. The CDR3 runs from the conserved cysteine through the conserved F or W. D genes are given only for firm matches. Only part of the rows carry a size: once, few, many, or a class if the clone is expanded.

cdr3_aa: CASSQGGADYGYTF; cdr3_nt: TGTGCCAGTAGTCAAGGGGGCGCGGACTATGGCTACACCTTC; j_call: TRBJ1-2; v_call: TRBV19; clone_size: few; d_call: TRBD1
cdr3_aa: CASSWGTGLNTGELFF; cdr3_nt: TGCGCCAGCAGCTGGGGGACAGGACTAAACACCGGGGAGCTGTTTTTT; j_call: TRBJ2-2; v_call: TRBV5-1; clone_size: -; d_call: TRBD1
cdr3_aa: CASSLNAGQGQETQYF; cdr3_nt: TGTGCCAGCAGCTTGAACGCAGGACAGGGACAAGAGACCCAGTACTTC; j_call: TRBJ2-5; v_call: TRBV5-4; clone_size: -; d_call: TRBD1
cdr3_aa: CASWTDTGELFF; cdr3_nt: TGTGCCAGCTGGACAGACACCGGGGAGCTGTTTTTT; j_call: TRBJ2-2; v_call: TRBV6-5; clone_size: -; d_call: -
cdr3_aa: CASQAGAEGFF; cdr3_nt: TGTGCCAGCCAGGCAGGTGCTGAAGGTTTCTTT; j_call: TRBJ1-1; v_call: TRBV2; clone_size: -; d_call: -
cdr3_aa: CASSTSDREAFF; cdr3_nt: TGTGCCAGCAGTACCTCGGACAGGGAAGCTTTCTTT; j_call: TRBJ1-1; v_call: TRBV12-3/TRBV12-4; clone_size: -; d_call: TRBD1
cdr3_aa: CASSVGTGDSSGNTIYF; cdr3_nt: TGTGCCAGCAGCGTCGGGACAGGGGATAGCTCTGGAAACACCATATATTTT; j_call: TRBJ1-3; v_call: TRBV9; clone_size: few; d_call: TRBD1
cdr3_aa: CASGKGENEQFF; cdr3_nt: TGTGCCTCGGGGAAGGGGGAAAATGAGCAGTTCTTC; j_call: TRBJ2-1; v_call: TRBV12-3/TRBV12-4; clone_size: -; d_call: -
cdr3_aa: CASSLATDPVNSPLHF; cdr3_nt: TGCGCCAGCAGCTTGGCGACAGACCCGGTTAATTCACCCCTCCACTTT; j_call: TRBJ1-6; v_call: TRBV5-1; clone_size: -; d_call: -
cdr3_aa: CASSPGQDQETQYF; cdr3_nt: TGTGCCAGTAGCCCGGGACAGGACCAAGAGACCCAGTACTTC; j_call: TRBJ2-5; v_call: TRBV19; clone_size: -; d_call: TRBD1
cdr3_aa: CASSPDWSSGNTIYF; cdr3_nt: TGCGCCAGCAGCCCGGACTGGAGCTCTGGAAACACCATATATTTT; j_call: TRBJ1-3; v_call: TRBV10-1; clone_size: -; d_call: -
cdr3_aa: CATSDPLGGLLDTQYF; cdr3_nt: TGTGCCACCAGTGATCCACTTGGTGGACTGCTGGATACGCAGTATTTT; j_call: TRBJ2-3; v_call: TRBV24-1; clone_size: once; d_call: -
cdr3_aa: CASSPGTGGFQQYF; cdr3_nt: TGTGCCAGCAGCCCCGGGACAGGGGGCTTCCAGCAGTACTTC; j_call: TRBJ2-7; v_call: TRBV7-3; clone_size: -; d_call: TRBD1
cdr3_aa: CATSRDSGRANEQFF; cdr3_nt: TGTGCCACCAGCAGAGATAGCGGGAGGGCCAATGAGCAGTTCTTC; j_call: TRBJ2-1; v_call: TRBV15; clone_size: -; d_call: TRBD2
cdr3_aa: CASSSGVDRGPTGYTF; cdr3_nt: TGTGCCAGCTCATCAGGCGTCGACAGGGGCCCGACTGGCTACACCTTC; j_call: TRBJ1-2; v_call: TRBV18; clone_size: -; d_call: TRBD1
cdr3_aa: CASSSDPGQGTYEQYF; cdr3_nt: TGTGCCAGCAGTTCTGATCCGGGACAGGGTACCTACGAGCAGTACTTC; j_call: TRBJ2-7; v_call: TRBV28; clone_size: -; d_call: TRBD1
cdr3_aa: CASSYGGSSPLHF; cdr3_nt: TGTGCCAGCAGTTACGGAGGGAGTTCACCCCTCCACTTT; j_call: TRBJ1-6; v_call: TRBV6-6; clone_size: few; d_call: -
cdr3_aa: CASRRAGGGNQPQHF; cdr3_nt: TGTGCCAGCAGGCGGGCAGGGGGAGGCAATCAGCCCCAGCATTTT; j_call: TRBJ1-5; v_call: TRBV28; clone_size: -; d_call: TRBD1
cdr3_aa: CATSESGITDTQYF; cdr3_nt: TGTGCCACCAGTGAGTCAGGGATAACAGATACGCAGTATTTT; j_call: TRBJ2-3; v_call: TRBV24-1; clone_size: -; d_call: -
cdr3_aa: CASSVDGEGELFF; cdr3_nt: TGTGCCAGCAGCGTAGACGGGGAGGGGGAGCTGTTTTTT; j_call: TRBJ2-2; v_call: TRBV9; clone_size: -; d_call: -
cdr3_aa: CASSPYLAGASYEQYF; cdr3_nt: TGTGCCAGCAGCCCCTATCTAGCGGGGGCATCCTACGAGCAGTACTTC; j_call: TRBJ2-7; v_call: TRBV11-2; clone_size: few; d_call: TRBD2
cdr3_aa: CASSDQAPGLFNTGELFF; cdr3_nt: TGTGCCAGCAGCGACCAGGCCCCGGGACTCTTTAACACCGGGGAGCTGTTTTTT; j_call: TRBJ2-2; v_call: TRBV7-6; clone_size: -; d_call: -
cdr3_aa: CASTEGLRVYTGELFF; cdr3_nt: TGTGCCAGCACGGAAGGGTTGAGGGTTTACACCGGGGAGCTGTTTTTT; j_call: TRBJ2-2; v_call: TRBV9; clone_size: -; d_call: -
cdr3_aa: CASSSTEQGINQPQHF; cdr3_nt: TGTGCCAGCAGCAGTACCGAACAGGGGATCAACCAGCCCCAGCATTTT; j_call: TRBJ1-5; v_call: TRBV6-6; clone_size: -; d_call: TRBD1
cdr3_aa: CSASQGTYEQYF; cdr3_nt: TGCAGTGCTAGTCAGGGAACCTACGAGCAGTACTTC; j_call: TRBJ2-7; v_call: TRBV20-1; clone_size: -; d_call: -
cdr3_aa: CASSEQGAPGGYTF; cdr3_nt: TGTGCCAGCAGTGAGCAGGGGGCGCCGGGGGGCTACACCTTC; j_call: TRBJ1-2; v_call: TRBV6-4; clone_size: -; d_call: TRBD1
cdr3_aa: CASSQEEVNEQFF; cdr3_nt: TGTGCCAGCAGTCAGGAGGAAGTTAATGAGCAGTTCTTC; j_call: TRBJ2-1; v_call: TRBV6-5; clone_size: -; d_call: -
cdr3_aa: CASKGREANSPLHF; cdr3_nt: TGTGCCTCGAAGGGGCGGGAGGCAAATTCACCCCTCCACTTT; j_call: TRBJ1-6; v_call: TRBV10-3; clone_size: -; d_call: -
cdr3_aa: CASSLRGLNTEAFF; cdr3_nt: TGTGCCAGCAGTTTAAGGGGATTGAACACTGAAGCTTTCTTT; j_call: TRBJ1-1; v_call: TRBV28; clone_size: -; d_call: -
cdr3_aa: CASSQVLKRTGLPNYGYTF; cdr3_nt: TGCGCCAGCAGCCAAGTGCTGAAACGGACAGGGCTCCCTAACTATGGCTACACCTTC; j_call: TRBJ1-2; v_call: TRBV4-1; clone_size: once; d_call: TRBD1
cdr3_aa: CASSSGTGLYGYTF; cdr3_nt: TGTGCCAGCAGTAGCGGGACGGGCCTATATGGCTACACCTTC; j_call: TRBJ1-2; v_call: TRBV2; clone_size: -; d_call: -
cdr3_aa: CASRYPGLTSTDTQYF; cdr3_nt: TGTGCCAGCAGGTACCCGGGACTAACTAGCACAGATACGCAGTATTTT; j_call: TRBJ2-3; v_call: TRBV28; clone_size: -; d_call: TRBD2
cdr3_aa: CASSATRNYGYTF; cdr3_nt: TGTGCCAGCAGCGCGACAAGAAACTATGGCTACACCTTC; j_call: TRBJ1-2; v_call: TRBV2; clone_size: few; d_call: -
cdr3_aa: CASSEMGLAGGNEQFF; cdr3_nt: TGTGCCAGCAGTGAAATGGGACTAGCGGGGGGGAATGAGCAGTTCTTC; j_call: TRBJ2-1; v_call: TRBV2; clone_size: -; d_call: TRBD2
cdr3_aa: CASRPRQGAREQYF; cdr3_nt: TGCGCCAGCAGACCCCGACAGGGGGCGCGAGAGCAGTACTTC; j_call: TRBJ2-7; v_call: TRBV4-1; clone_size: -; d_call: TRBD1
cdr3_aa: CASSQDAGTGPNYGYTF; cdr3_nt: TGCGCCAGCAGCCAAGACGCCGGGACAGGTCCTAACTATGGCTACACCTTC; j_call: TRBJ1-2; v_call: TRBV4-1; clone_size: -; d_call: TRBD1
cdr3_aa: CASSLDRGADTQYF; cdr3_nt: TGTGCCAGCAGCCTCGACAGGGGGGCGGATACGCAGTATTTT; j_call: TRBJ2-3; v_call: TRBV7-9; clone_size: -; d_call: TRBD1
cdr3_aa: CASSKTNWGPDRLFF; cdr3_nt: TGTGCCAGCAGCAAAACTAACTGGGGGCCCGATCGGCTGTTTTTT; j_call: TRBJ2-2; v_call: TRBV21-1; clone_size: -; d_call: -
cdr3_aa: CAIKTTGDRELFF; cdr3_nt: TGTGCCATCAAGACGACAGGGGACCGGGAGCTGTTTTTT; j_call: TRBJ2-2; v_call: TRBV10-3; clone_size: few; d_call: TRBD1
cdr3_aa: CASSYPDRGNSPLHF; cdr3_nt: TGTGCCAGCAGCTACCCGGACAGGGGTAATTCACCCCTCCACTTT; j_call: TRBJ1-6; v_call: TRBV5-6; clone_size: -; d_call: TRBD1
cdr3_aa: CASSLDRAADTQYF; cdr3_nt: TGTGCCAGCAGCTTAGACAGGGCGGCAGATACGCAGTATTTT; j_call: TRBJ2-3; v_call: TRBV7-8; clone_size: -; d_call: -
cdr3_aa: CASSTGSSYNSPLHF; cdr3_nt: TGTGCCAGCAGTACCGGGAGCTCCTATAATTCACCCCTCCACTTT; j_call: TRBJ1-6; v_call: TRBV28; clone_size: -; d_call: -
cdr3_aa: CSVLEGGSWETQYF; cdr3_nt: TGCAGCGTTCTAGAGGGCGGTTCGTGGGAGACCCAGTACTTC; j_call: TRBJ2-5; v_call: TRBV29-1; clone_size: few; d_call: -
cdr3_aa: CASSPGGGVWQETQYF; cdr3_nt: TGTGCCAGCAGCCCAGGGGGCGGGGTTTGGCAAGAGACCCAGTACTTC; j_call: TRBJ2-5; v_call: TRBV11-2; clone_size: once; d_call: TRBD1
cdr3_aa: CASSYSDRGGETQYF; cdr3_nt: TGTGCCAGCAGTTACTCCGACAGGGGGGGGGAGACCCAGTACTTC; j_call: TRBJ2-5; v_call: TRBV6-6; clone_size: -; d_call: TRBD1
cdr3_aa: CASSQGQGNVDETQYF; cdr3_nt: TGTGCCAGCAGCCAAGGACAGGGGAACGTTGATGAGACCCAGTACTTC; j_call: TRBJ2-5; v_call: TRBV4-2; clone_size: -; d_call: TRBD1
cdr3_aa: CASSRGGDTQYF; cdr3_nt: TGTGCCAGCAGCCGGGGAGGGGATACGCAGTATTTT; j_call: TRBJ2-3; v_call: TRBV11-3; clone_size: -; d_call: TRBD2
cdr3_aa: CASSSQGQPQHF; cdr3_nt: TGTGCCAGTAGTTCCCAGGGTCAGCCCCAGCATTTT; j_call: TRBJ1-5; v_call: TRBV19; clone_size: once; d_call: -
cdr3_aa: CASGLAKGAQETQYF; cdr3_nt: TGTGCCAGTGGGCTGGCCAAAGGGGCCCAAGAGACCCAGTACTTC; j_call: TRBJ2-5; v_call: TRBV19; clone_size: -; d_call: -
cdr3_aa: CASSKQRRERDTQYF; cdr3_nt: TGTGCCAGCAGTAAACAACGGCGGGAGAGAGATACGCAGTATTTT; j_call: TRBJ2-3; v_call: TRBV6-6; clone_size: -; d_call: TRBD2
cdr3_aa: CASSLSATRTDYGYTF; cdr3_nt: TGTGCCAGCAGCTTGTCCGCAACTCGGACAGACTATGGCTACACCTTC; j_call: TRBJ1-2; v_call: TRBV7-8; clone_size: -; d_call: -
cdr3_aa: CASSEYGGSIGTEAFF; cdr3_nt: TGTGCCAGCAGTGAATATGGGGGGTCTATAGGTACTGAAGCTTTCTTT; j_call: TRBJ1-1; v_call: TRBV6-1; clone_size: -; d_call: -
cdr3_aa: CASSYSRQGRNTEAFF; cdr3_nt: TGTGCCAGCAGTTACTCGCGCCAGGGGAGGAACACTGAAGCTTTCTTT; j_call: TRBJ1-1; v_call: TRBV6-5; clone_size: -; d_call: -
cdr3_aa: CASSYQGAKETQYF; cdr3_nt: TGTGCCAGCAGTTACCAGGGTGCAAAAGAGACCCAGTACTTC; j_call: TRBJ2-5; v_call: TRBV6-5; clone_size: -; d_call: -
cdr3_aa: CASSLTGDREGTDTQYF; cdr3_nt: TGTGCCAGCAGCTTAACGGGGGACAGGGAGGGCACAGATACGCAGTATTTT; j_call: TRBJ2-3; v_call: TRBV7-3; clone_size: -; d_call: TRBD1
cdr3_aa: CATSDRQGAYNEQFF; cdr3_nt: TGTGCCACCAGTGACCGACAGGGTGCCTACAATGAGCAGTTCTTC; j_call: TRBJ2-1; v_call: TRBV24-1; clone_size: -; d_call: TRBD1
cdr3_aa: CASTGLGTSGTGELFF; cdr3_nt: TGTGCCAGTACCGGACTCGGGACTAGCGGGACAGGGGAGCTGTTTTTT; j_call: TRBJ2-2; v_call: TRBV18; clone_size: -; d_call: TRBD2
cdr3_aa: CATTVSEGSPLHF; cdr3_nt: TGTGCCACGACGGTTTCGGAGGGTTCACCCCTCCACTTT; j_call: TRBJ1-6; v_call: TRBV19; clone_size: -; d_call: -
cdr3_aa: CASIPSPRDRDEKLFF; cdr3_nt: TGTGCCAGCATCCCTAGCCCCCGGGACAGGGATGAAAAACTGTTTTTT; j_call: TRBJ1-4; v_call: TRBV6-4; clone_size: -; d_call: TRBD1
cdr3_aa: CASSSATPGLAGEQYF; cdr3_nt: TGTGCCAGCAGCTCGGCGACACCGGGACTAGCCGGCGAGCAGTACTTC; j_call: TRBJ2-7; v_call: TRBV7-2; clone_size: -; d_call: TRBD2